This T cell receptor (beta chain) emerged from a study of blood T cells in healthy people across ages. Details on this clonotype: Its target is unknown.

Each sample gave at least 6.5 million isolated PBMCs. A minimum of 5 micrograms of total RNA was extracted per sample. The V end was cut by 7 bases, the J end by 6 bases, with 19 bases between. Germline V gene lookup returns CDR1 LNHDA and CDR2 SQIVND (reference sequence). This CDR3 comprises 15 residues. Study results and caveats: Unsorted PBMCs ruled out conclusive naive versus antigen-experienced comparison.

A sample-barcoded 5' primer and a J-beta primer mix were used in a second PCR of roughly 7 to 11 cycles. Tagging of each cDNA molecule was performed by a template-switch adaptor with 12 random nucleotides. Via MiXCR, TCRdb re-called the 5' RACE reads, giving one row per CDR3 protein. The sample lists hundreds of thousands of distinct CDR3 sequences, more than 55% seen once, with roughly 25% in the top ten. The rearrangement links TRBV19 to TRBJ2-1; D is possibly TRBD1 or TRBD2 (5 bases each). This clonotype was obtained from a man between 40 and 49 years old in good health. The sequenced sample consisted of blood. The DNA of the CDR3 is TGTGCCAGTACCCTATCGGGGCTAGATGGCAATGAGCAGTTCTTC. Amino acids: CASTLSGLDGNEQFF.